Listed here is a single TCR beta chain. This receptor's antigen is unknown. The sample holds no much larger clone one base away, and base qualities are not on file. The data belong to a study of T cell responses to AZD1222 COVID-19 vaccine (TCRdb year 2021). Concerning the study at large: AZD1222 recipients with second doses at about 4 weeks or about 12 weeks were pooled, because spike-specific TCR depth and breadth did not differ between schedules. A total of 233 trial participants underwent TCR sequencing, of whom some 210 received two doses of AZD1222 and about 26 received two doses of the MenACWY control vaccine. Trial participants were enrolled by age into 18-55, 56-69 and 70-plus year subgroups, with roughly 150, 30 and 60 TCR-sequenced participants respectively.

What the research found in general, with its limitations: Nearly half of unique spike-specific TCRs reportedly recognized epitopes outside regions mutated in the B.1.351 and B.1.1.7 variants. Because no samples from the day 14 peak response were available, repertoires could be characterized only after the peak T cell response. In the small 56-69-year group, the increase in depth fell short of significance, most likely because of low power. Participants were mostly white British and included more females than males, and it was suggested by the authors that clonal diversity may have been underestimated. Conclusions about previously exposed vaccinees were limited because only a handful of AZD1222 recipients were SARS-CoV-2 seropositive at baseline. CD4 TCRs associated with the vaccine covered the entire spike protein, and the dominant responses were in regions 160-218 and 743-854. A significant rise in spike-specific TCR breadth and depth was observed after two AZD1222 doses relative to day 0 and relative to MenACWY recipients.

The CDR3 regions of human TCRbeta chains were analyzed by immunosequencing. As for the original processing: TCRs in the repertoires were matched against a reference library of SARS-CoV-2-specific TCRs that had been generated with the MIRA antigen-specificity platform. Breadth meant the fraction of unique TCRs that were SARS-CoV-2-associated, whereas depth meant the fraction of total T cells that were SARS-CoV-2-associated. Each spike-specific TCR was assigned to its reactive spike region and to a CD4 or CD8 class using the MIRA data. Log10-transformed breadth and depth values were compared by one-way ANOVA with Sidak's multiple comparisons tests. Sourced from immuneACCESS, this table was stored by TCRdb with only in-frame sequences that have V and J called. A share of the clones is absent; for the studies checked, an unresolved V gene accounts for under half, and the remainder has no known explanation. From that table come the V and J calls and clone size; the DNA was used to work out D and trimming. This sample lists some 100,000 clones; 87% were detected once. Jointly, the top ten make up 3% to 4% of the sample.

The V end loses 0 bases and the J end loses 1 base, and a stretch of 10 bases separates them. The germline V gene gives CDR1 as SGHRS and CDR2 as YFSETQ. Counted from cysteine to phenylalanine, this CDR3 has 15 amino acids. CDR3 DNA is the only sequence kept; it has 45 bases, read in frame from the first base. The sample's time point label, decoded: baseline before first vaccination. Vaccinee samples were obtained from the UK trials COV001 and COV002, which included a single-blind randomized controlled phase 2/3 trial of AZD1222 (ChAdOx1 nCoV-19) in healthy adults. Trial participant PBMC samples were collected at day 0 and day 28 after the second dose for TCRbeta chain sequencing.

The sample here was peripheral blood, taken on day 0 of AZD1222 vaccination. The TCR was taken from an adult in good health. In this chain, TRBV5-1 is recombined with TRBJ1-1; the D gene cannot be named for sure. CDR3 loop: CASSLARRENTEAFF. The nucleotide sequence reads TGCGCCAGCAGCTTGGCGAGGAGGGAGAACACTGAAGCTTTCTTT.